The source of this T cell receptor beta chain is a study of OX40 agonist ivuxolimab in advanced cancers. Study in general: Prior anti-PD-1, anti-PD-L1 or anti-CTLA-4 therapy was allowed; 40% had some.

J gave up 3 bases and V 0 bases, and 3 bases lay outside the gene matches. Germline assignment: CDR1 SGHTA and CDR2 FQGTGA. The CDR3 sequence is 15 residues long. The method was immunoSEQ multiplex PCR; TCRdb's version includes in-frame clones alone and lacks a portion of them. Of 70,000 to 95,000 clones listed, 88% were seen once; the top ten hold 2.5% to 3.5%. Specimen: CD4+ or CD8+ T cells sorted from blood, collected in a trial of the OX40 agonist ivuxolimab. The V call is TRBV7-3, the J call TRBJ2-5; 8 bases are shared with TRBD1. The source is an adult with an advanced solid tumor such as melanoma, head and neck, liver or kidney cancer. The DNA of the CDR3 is TGTGCCAGCAGCTTAACCGGGACAGGAAAAGAGACCCAGTACTTC. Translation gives CASSLTGTGKETQYF. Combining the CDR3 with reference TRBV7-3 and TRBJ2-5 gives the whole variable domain GAGVSQTPSNKVTEKGKYVELRCDPISGHTALYWYRQSLGQGPEFLIYFQGTGAADDSGLPNDRFFAVRPEGSVSTLKIQRTERGDSAVYLCASSLTGTGKETQYFGPGTRLLVL.